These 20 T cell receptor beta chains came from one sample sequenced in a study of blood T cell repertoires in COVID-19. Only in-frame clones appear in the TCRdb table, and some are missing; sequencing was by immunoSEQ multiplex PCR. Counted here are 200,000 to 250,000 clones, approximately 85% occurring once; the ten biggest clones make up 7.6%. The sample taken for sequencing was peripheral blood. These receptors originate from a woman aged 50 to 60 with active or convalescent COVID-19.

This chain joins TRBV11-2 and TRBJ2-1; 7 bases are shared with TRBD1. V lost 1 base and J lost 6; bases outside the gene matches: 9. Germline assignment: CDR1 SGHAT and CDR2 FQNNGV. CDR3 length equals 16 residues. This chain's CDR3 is CASSLVYWDSLNEQFF. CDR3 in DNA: TGTGCCAGCAGCTTAGTGTATTGGGACAGTCTCAATGAGCAGTTCTTC.

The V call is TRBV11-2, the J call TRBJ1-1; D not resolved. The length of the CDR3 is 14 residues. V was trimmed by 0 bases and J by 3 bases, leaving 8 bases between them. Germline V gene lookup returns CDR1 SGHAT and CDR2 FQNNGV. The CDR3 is CASSLDLFDTEAFF. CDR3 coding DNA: TGTGCCAGCAGCTTAGATCTATTTGACACTGAAGCTTTCTTT.

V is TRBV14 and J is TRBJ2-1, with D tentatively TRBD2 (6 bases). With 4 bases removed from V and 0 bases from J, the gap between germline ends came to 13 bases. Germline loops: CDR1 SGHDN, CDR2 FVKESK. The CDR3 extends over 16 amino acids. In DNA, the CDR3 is TGTGCCAGCAGCCCGATAGCGGCAAGCTCCTACAATGAGCAGTTCTTC. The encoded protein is CASSPIAASSYNEQFF.

CDR3 loop: CASSDPGESIYF. CDR3 DNA: TGTGCCAGCAGTGACCCAGGGGAGTCCATATATTTT. V and J are TRBV2 and TRBJ1-3, with D perhaps matching TRBD1 (6 bases). CDR3 size: 12 residues. The germline V gene encodes CDR1 SNHLY and CDR2 FYNNEI. The V end lost 3 bases, the J end lost 11 bases, and 11 bases lay between the germline ends.

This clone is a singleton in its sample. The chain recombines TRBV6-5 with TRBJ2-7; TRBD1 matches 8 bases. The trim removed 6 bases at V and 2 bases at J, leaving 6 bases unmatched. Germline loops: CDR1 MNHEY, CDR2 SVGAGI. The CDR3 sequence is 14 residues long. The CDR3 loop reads CASRWTGTPYEQYF. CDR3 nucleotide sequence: TGTGCCAGCAGATGGACAGGGACACCCTACGAGCAGTACTTC.

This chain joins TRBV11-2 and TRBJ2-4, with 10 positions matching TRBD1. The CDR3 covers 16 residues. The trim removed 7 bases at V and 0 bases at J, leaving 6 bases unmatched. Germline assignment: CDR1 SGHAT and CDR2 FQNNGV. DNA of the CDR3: TGTGCCAGCAACCAAGACAGGGGGCTAGCCAAAAACATTCAGTACTTC. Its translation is CASNQDRGLAKNIQYF. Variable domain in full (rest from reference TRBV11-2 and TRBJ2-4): EAGVAQSPRYKIIEKRQSVAFWCNPISGHATLYWYQQILGQGPKLLIQFQNNGVVDDSQLPKDRFSAERLKGVDSTLKIQPAKLEDSAVYLCASNQDRGLAKNIQYFGAGTRLSVL.

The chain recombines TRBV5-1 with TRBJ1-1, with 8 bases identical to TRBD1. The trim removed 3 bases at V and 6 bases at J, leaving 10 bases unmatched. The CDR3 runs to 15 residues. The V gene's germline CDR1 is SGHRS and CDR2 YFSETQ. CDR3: CASSSTTGVEAEAFF. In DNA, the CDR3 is TGCGCCAGCAGCTCAACGACAGGGGTGGAGGCTGAAGCTTTCTTT.

The DNA for the CDR3 is TGCGCCAGCAGCGGGTACAATGAGCAGTTCTTC. Its translation: CASSGYNEQFF. This rearrangement joins TRBV10-1 to TRBJ2-1; D remains ambiguous. Germline V lookup: CDR1 WNHNN, CDR2 SYGVQD (reference sequence). This CDR3 has 11 residues. V was clipped by 6 bases and J by 4 bases, with 4 bases between them.

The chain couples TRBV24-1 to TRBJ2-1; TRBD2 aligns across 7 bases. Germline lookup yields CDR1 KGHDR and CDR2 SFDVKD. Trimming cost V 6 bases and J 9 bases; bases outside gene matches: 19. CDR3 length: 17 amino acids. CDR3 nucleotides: TGTGCCACCAGTCTCGGGGGGAAGCGAGATGCAGGGAGTGAGCAGTTCTTC. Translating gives CATSLGGKRDAGSEQFF.

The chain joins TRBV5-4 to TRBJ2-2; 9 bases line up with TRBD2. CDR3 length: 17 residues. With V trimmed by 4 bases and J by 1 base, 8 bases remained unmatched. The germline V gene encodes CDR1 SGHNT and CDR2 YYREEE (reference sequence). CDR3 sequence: CASSHLSGGRNTGELFF. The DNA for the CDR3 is TGTGCCAGCAGCCACCTGAGCGGGGGGAGGAACACCGGGGAGCTGTTTTTT.

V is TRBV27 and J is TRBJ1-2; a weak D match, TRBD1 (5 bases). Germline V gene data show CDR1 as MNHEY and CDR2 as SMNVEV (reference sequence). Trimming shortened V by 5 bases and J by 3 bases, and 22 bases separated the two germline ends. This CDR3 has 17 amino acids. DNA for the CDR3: TGTGCCAGCAGTCCAACCACTACAGGCAGAACCTACTATGGCTACACCTTC. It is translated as CASSPTTTGRTYYGYTF.

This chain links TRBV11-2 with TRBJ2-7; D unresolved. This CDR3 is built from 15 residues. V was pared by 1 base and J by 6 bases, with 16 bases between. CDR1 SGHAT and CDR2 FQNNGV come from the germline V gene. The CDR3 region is CASSLGAPSFSEQYF. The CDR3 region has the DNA TGTGCCAGCAGCTTAGGGGCTCCGTCCTTCTCCGAGCAGTACTTC.

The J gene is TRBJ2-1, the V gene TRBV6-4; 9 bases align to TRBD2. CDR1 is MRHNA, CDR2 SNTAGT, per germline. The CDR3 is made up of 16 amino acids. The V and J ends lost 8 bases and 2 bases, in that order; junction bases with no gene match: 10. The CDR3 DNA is TGTGCCAGCGGGGTTAGCGGGAGTCCCGCCTACAATGAGCAGTTCTTC. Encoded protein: CASGVSGSPAYNEQFF.

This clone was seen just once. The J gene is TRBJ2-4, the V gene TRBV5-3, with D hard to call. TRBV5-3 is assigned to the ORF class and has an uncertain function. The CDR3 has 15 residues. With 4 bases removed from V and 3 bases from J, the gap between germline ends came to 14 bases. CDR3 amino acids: CARSPSLLDKNIQYF. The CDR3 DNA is TGTGCCAGAAGCCCTAGTCTATTAGACAAAAACATTCAGTACTTC.

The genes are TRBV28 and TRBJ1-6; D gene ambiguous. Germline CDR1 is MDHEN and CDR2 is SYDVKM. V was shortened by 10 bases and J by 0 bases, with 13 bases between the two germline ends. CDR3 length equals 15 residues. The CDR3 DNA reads TGTGCCACCGATACTAGAAGCTCCTATAATTCACCCCTCCACTTT. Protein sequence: CATDTRSSYNSPLHF.

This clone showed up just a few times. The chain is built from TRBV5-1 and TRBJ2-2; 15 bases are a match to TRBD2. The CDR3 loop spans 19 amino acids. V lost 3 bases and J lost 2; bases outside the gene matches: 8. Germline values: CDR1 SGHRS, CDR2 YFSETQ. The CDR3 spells CASSSEGLAGGRNTGELFF. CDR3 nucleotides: TGCGCCAGCAGCTCCGAGGGACTAGCGGGGGGCCGAAACACCGGGGAGCTGTTTTTT.

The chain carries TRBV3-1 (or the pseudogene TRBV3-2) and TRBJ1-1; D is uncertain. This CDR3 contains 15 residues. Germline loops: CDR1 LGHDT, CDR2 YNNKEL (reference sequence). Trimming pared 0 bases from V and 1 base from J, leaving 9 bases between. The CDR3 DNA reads TGTGCCAGCAGCCAAGAATGGCGGAAGAACACTGAAGCTTTCTTT. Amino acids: CASSQEWRKNTEAFF.

The CDR3 DNA is TGTGCCAGCAGCTTGGGGGGACTAGCGGGACTGGAGATCAAATACTTC. Translation gives CASSLGGLAGLEIKYF. V usage is TRBV5-4 and J usage is TRBJ2-4; 13 bases match TRBD2. J was trimmed by 16 bases and V by 0 bases; bases with no gene match: 13. Germline V gives CDR1 SGHNT, CDR2 YYREEE (reference sequence). CDR3 length: 16 residues.

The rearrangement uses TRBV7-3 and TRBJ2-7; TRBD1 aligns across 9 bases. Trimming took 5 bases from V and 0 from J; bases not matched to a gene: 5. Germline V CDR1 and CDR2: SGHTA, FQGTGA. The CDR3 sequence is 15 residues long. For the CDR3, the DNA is TGTGCCAGCAGCCTGACAGGGGGATACTCCTACGAGCAGTACTTC. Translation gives CASSLTGGYSYEQYF. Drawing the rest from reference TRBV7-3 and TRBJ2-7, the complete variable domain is GAGVSQTPSNKVTEKGKYVELRCDPISGHTALYWYRQSLGQGPEFLIYFQGTGAADDSGLPNDRFFAVRPEGSVSTLKIQRTERGDSAVYLCASSLTGGYSYEQYFGPGTRLTVT.

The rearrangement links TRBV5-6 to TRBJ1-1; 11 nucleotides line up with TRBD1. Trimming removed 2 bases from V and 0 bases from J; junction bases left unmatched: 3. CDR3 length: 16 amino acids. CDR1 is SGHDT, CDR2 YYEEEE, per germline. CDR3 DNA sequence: TGTGCCAGCAGCTTTGGACAGGGGGCTGTGAACACTGAAGCTTTCTTT. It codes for CASSFGQGAVNTEAFF.